The 22 T cell receptor beta chains in this list originate from one sample, sequenced in a study of control samples from healthy donors and cancer patients. The protocol was immunoSEQ multiplex PCR, while the TCRdb copy is restricted to in-frame clones and leaves out a portion. The sample consists of just over 30,000 clones, approximately 94% of them appearing once. The sequenced material came from blood. Source of these receptors: a man in his fifties or sixties in good health.

The V and J genes are TRBV5-1 and TRBJ1-3; 10 bases match TRBD1. Germline assignment: CDR1 SGHRS and CDR2 YFSETQ. V lost 4 bases to trimming and J lost 2 bases; unmatched junction nucleotides: 3. The CDR3 length is 15 residues. The CDR3 sequence is CASSLDRGTGNTIYF. The CDR3 bases are TGCGCCAGCAGCCTGGACAGGGGGACTGGAAACACCATATATTTT. Looking up the rest from reference TRBV5-1 and TRBJ1-3 gives the full variable domain: KAGVTQTPRYLIKTRGQQVTLSCSPISGHRSVSWYQQTPGQGLQFLFEYFSETQRNKGNFPGRFSGRQFSNSRSEMNVSTLELGDSALYLCASSLDRGTGNTIYFGEGSWLTVV.

V is TRBV5-1 and J is TRBJ1-6; TRBD1 is a possible D gene (5 bases). V lost 3 bases to trimming and J lost 0 bases, with 10 bases between them. The CDR3 length is 16 residues. Per germline, CDR1 SGHRS and CDR2 YFSETQ. The CDR3 here is CASSSRESSYNSPLHF. CDR3 nucleotide sequence: TGCGCCAGCAGCTCCAGGGAAAGCTCCTATAATTCACCCCTCCACTTT.

The chain employs TRBV10-1 and TRBJ1-3; a possible D gene is TRBD1 (5 bases). The CDR3 extends over 15 amino acids. V lost 8 bases, J lost 0 bases, and 14 bases lay in between. Germline CDR1 WNHNN, CDR2 SYGVQD (reference sequence). As DNA, the CDR3 is TGCGCCAGCTCCAACGGGGGAACCTCTGGAAACACCATATATTTT. Amino acid sequence: CASSNGGTSGNTIYF.

The chain carries TRBV18 and TRBJ1-1, with a possible D match to TRBD1 (5 bases). Trimming cost V 2 bases and J 2 bases, with 12 bases left between them. This CDR3 spans 15 amino acids. Germline V gives CDR1 KGHSH, CDR2 LQKENI. The CDR3 DNA is TGTGCCAGCTCACCAGGTGTTAGGGGAAACACTGAAGCTTTCTTT. It translates to CASSPGVRGNTEAFF.

The rearrangement uses TRBV5-1 and TRBJ1-2, with TRBD1 as a possible D gene (5 bases). This CDR3 comprises 14 residues. V was shortened by 0 bases and J by 5 bases, with 11 bases between the two germline ends. In germline, CDR1 is SGHRS, CDR2 YFSETQ. This chain's CDR3 is CASSLAAGVYGYTF. The CDR3 DNA follows: TGCGCCAGCAGCTTGGCCGCGGGGGTTTATGGCTACACCTTC.

The rearrangement links TRBV21-1 to TRBJ2-7; TRBD1 was called by the table and not checked on the DNA. TRBV21-1 has pseudogene status. This CDR3 has 14 amino acids. The CDR3 region has the DNA TGTGCCAGCAGCAACGGACAGGGAAGCTACGAGCAGTACTTC. Translating it yields CASSNGQGSYEQYF.

V usage is TRBV7-2 and J usage is TRBJ1-1, with 7 bases fitting TRBD1. The germline CDR1 and CDR2 sequences are SGHTA and FQGNSA. V shed 7 bases and J 5 bases; nucleotides not matched to a gene: 10. The CDR3 runs 14 residues. The CDR3 here is CASKTVLQGTEAFF. DNA of the CDR3: TGTGCCAGCAAAACAGTCCTACAGGGGACTGAAGCTTTCTTT.

The V gene is TRBV6-6, the J gene TRBJ2-5; tentatively, D is TRBD1 or TRBD2 (5 bases each). The V end lost 8 bases, the J end lost 5 bases, and 12 bases lay between the germline ends. CDR1 is MNHNY, CDR2 SVGAGI, per germline (reference sequence). This CDR3 is 12 amino acids long. DNA of the CDR3: TGTGCCAGCGGGGCGGGCTGGGAGACCCAGTACTTC. Translating it yields CASGAGWETQYF.

The count of this clone is one. The chain is built from TRBV11-2 and TRBJ2-5, with 12 bases lining up with TRBD2. Germline CDR1 and CDR2: SGHAT and FQNNGV. Trimming took 4 bases from V and 5 from J; bases not matched to a gene: 11. This CDR3 contains 17 residues. CDR3 loop: CASSSRLAGVPGETQYF. CDR3 sequence (DNA): TGTGCCAGCAGCTCCCGACTAGCGGGGGTCCCGGGGGAGACCCAGTACTTC.

This chain uses TRBV7-7 with TRBJ2-2; TRBD1 agrees at 8 bases. The CDR3 runs to 19 residues. The ends lost 0 bases at V and 7 bases at J; junction bases unmatched: 16. Germline-derived CDR1 and CDR2 are SSHAT and FNYEAQ (reference sequence). This CDR3 reads CASSLAVGTGRGVGGELFF. Written as DNA, the CDR3 is TGTGCCAGCAGCTTAGCGGTAGGGACAGGAAGAGGGGTAGGCGGGGAGCTGTTTTTT. Filled out from reference TRBV7-7 and TRBJ2-2, the complete variable domain reads GAGVSQSPRYKVTKRGQDVTLRCDPISSHATLYWYQQALGQGPEFLTYFNYEAQPDKSGLPSDRFSAERPEGSISTLTIQRTEQRDSAMYRCASSLAVGTGRGVGGELFFGEGSRLTVL.

The chain combines TRBV3-1 (or the pseudogene TRBV3-2) with TRBJ2-7, with D tentatively TRBD1 (5 bases). From germline, CDR1 is LGHDT and CDR2 YNNKEL (reference sequence). The V end lost 4 bases, the J end lost 2 bases, and 12 bases lay between the germline ends. This CDR3 region has 14 residues. The CDR3 loop reads CASSLSQGTYEQYF. CDR3 bases: TGTGCCAGCAGCCTCAGCCAGGGAACCTACGAGCAGTACTTC.

The rearrangement links TRBV5-1 to TRBJ1-4, with D maybe TRBD1 (5 bases). The CDR3 loop spans 14 amino acids. V was pared by 4 bases and J by 1 base, with 8 bases between. CDR1 is SGHRS, CDR2 YFSETQ, per germline. Here the CDR3 DNA reads TGCGCCAGCAGCCTGCAGGGAACTAATGAAAAACTGTTTTTT. Translating it yields CASSLQGTNEKLFF.

The rearrangement uses TRBV6-5 and TRBJ1-2; D remains ambiguous. This CDR3 region has 13 residues. Germline CDR1 MNHEY, CDR2 SVGAGI. Trimming shortened V by 4 bases and J by 0 bases, and 6 bases separated the two germline ends. The CDR3 DNA reads as TGTGCCAGCAGTTTTGCGTCTAACTATGGCTACACCTTC. This codes for CASSFASNYGYTF.

CDR3 sequence reads: CATMGGSTGELFF. CDR3 nucleotides: TGTGCCACCATGGGGGGGAGTACCGGGGAGCTGTTTTTT. The chain combines TRBV24-1 with TRBJ2-2, with 7 bases matching TRBD2. The germline V gene encodes CDR1 KGHDR and CDR2 SFDVKD. This CDR3 has 13 residues. Trimming removed 8 bases from V and 5 bases from J; junction bases left unmatched: 4.

V usage is TRBV6-2 or TRBV6-3 and J usage is TRBJ1-3; D not certain. The CDR3 extends over 15 amino acids. The V end was cut by 2 bases, the J end by 0 bases, with 8 bases between. Germline V lookup: CDR1 MNHEY, CDR2 SVGEGT. The CDR3 region is CASSYGAVSGNTIYF. CDR3 DNA sequence: TGTGCCAGCAGTTACGGCGCGGTCTCTGGAAACACCATATATTTT.

The J gene is TRBJ1-5, the V gene TRBV6-5, with unresolved D. CDR1 and CDR2 (germline): MNHEY, SVGAGI. The CDR3 runs to 11 residues. V dropped 8 bases and J dropped 4 bases, with 6 bases sitting between them. The CDR3 coding sequence is TGTGCCAGCGCCCGTAATCAGCCCCAGCATTTT. It codes for CASARNQPQHF.

The chain uses TRBV7-9 and TRBJ1-1; D may be TRBD1 (5 bases). Germline-derived CDR1 and CDR2 are SEHNR and FQNEAQ (reference sequence). V dropped 5 bases and J dropped 5 bases, with 15 bases sitting between them. The CDR3 covers 14 residues. For the CDR3, the DNA is TGTGCCAGCAGCCAGAGGGTGGGGGGGACTGAAGCTTTCTTT. The encoded protein is CASSQRVGGTEAFF.

The chain is built from TRBV6-6 and TRBJ1-1, with D possibly being TRBD1 (5 bases). The ends were cut back, 4 bases at V and 0 bases at J, with 12 bases in the middle. The CDR3 is made up of 15 amino acids. From germline, CDR1 is MNHNY and CDR2 SVGAGI (reference sequence). The CDR3 spells CASSSSGRMNTEAFF. The CDR3, as DNA: TGTGCCAGCAGTTCCTCGGGACGGATGAACACTGAAGCTTTCTTT.

Only one count was recorded for this clone. V is TRBV18 and J is TRBJ1-2; D gene uncertain. Germline CDR1 KGHSH, CDR2 LQKENI. V was clipped by 6 bases and J by 5 bases, with 10 bases between them. The CDR3 covers 12 residues. The CDR3 DNA reads TGTGCCAGCTCCGGCGAGAATTATGGCTACACCTTC. Residues: CASSGENYGYTF.

V gene TRBV2 combines with J gene TRBJ1-2; no clear D. The germline V and J ends were trimmed by 6 bases and 6 bases, with 14 bases remaining between them. This CDR3 has 13 residues. Germline CDR1 and CDR2: SNHLY and FYNNEI. The CDR3 protein is CASRREKPDGYTF. The CDR3 DNA sequence: TGTGCCAGCAGACGAGAAAAGCCGGATGGCTACACCTTC.

The chain uses TRBV6-5 and TRBJ2-7; D is tentatively TRBD1 or TRBD2 (6 bases each). From germline, CDR1 is MNHEY and CDR2 SVGAGI. CDR3 size: 13 residues. The V end was cut by 4 bases, the J end by 2 bases, with 9 bases between. Here the CDR3 DNA reads TGTGCCAGCAGTTTCGGGGGCCCCTACGAGCAGTACTTC. This sequence encodes CASSFGGPYEQYF.

The rearrangement joins TRBV7-2 to TRBJ1-5; TRBD1 matches 7 bases. CDR3 length: 14 residues. The junction had 2 bases not matched to a gene; V was cut back by 4 bases and J by 2 bases. Per germline, CDR1 SGHTA and CDR2 FQGNSA. The CDR3 DNA reads as TGTGCCAGCAGCTCCACAGGGGGCAATCAGCCCCAGCATTTT. The encoded protein is CASSSTGGNQPQHF. The full variable domain, with the rest looked up from reference TRBV7-2 and TRBJ1-5, is GAGVSQSPSNKVTEKGKDVELRCDPISGHTALYWYRQSLGQGLEFLIYFQGNSAPDKSGLPSDRFSAERTGGSVSTLTIQRTQQEDSAVYLCASSSTGGNQPQHFGDGTRLSIL.